This TCR beta chain was profiled in a study of blood T cell repertoires in COVID-19. The CDR3 loop spans 15 amino acids. V was pared by 6 bases and J by 4 bases, with 7 bases of the junction left unmatched. Germline V CDR1 and CDR2: MDHEN, SYDVKM. Original methodology: Reference gene primer amplification gave estimated nucleated cell counts. Clones were read by immunoSEQ multiplex PCR, and TCRdb kept only the in-frame ones, dropping some. V, J and clone size derive from that table, while D and trimming were established from the DNA sequence. Among 95,000 to 120,000 clones listed, 70% to 85% were seen once.

This TCR derives from a woman in her forties with acute or convalescent COVID-19. The chain carries TRBV28 and TRBJ1-5; 9 nucleotides align to TRBD1. The sequencing input was peripheral blood. CDR3 sequence: CASSLQDRGNQPQHF. CDR3 DNA: TGTGCCAGCAGCTTACAGGACAGGGGTAATCAGCCCCAGCATTTT.